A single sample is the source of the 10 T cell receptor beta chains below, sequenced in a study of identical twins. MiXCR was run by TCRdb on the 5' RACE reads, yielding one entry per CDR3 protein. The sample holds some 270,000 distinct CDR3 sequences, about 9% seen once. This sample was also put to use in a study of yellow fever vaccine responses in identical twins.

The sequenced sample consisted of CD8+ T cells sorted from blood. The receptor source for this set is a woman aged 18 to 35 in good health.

The CDR3 nucleotides are TGCAGCGTTGAAGAACGCATCTACAATGAGCAGTTCTTC. Protein: CSVEERIYNEQFF. The genes are TRBV29-1 and TRBJ2-1; D ambiguous. V dropped 0 bases and J dropped 3 bases, with 6 bases sitting between them. Germline V lookup: CDR1 SQVTM, CDR2 ANQGSEA. The CDR3 is made up of 13 amino acids.

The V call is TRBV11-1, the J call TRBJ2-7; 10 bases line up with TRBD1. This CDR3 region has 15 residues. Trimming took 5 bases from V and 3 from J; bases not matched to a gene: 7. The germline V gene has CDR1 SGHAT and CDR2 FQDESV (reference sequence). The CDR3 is CASSMLTGGFYEQYF. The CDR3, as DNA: TGTGCCAGCAGCATGTTGACAGGGGGCTTCTACGAGCAGTACTTC.

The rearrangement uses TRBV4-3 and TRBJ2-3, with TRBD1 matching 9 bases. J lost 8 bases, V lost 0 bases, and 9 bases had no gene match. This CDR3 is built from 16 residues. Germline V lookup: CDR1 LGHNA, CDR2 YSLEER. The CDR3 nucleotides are TGCGCCAGCAGCCAAGATCTAGGACAGGGGCCAGTTACGCAGTATTTT. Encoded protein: CASSQDLGQGPVTQYF.

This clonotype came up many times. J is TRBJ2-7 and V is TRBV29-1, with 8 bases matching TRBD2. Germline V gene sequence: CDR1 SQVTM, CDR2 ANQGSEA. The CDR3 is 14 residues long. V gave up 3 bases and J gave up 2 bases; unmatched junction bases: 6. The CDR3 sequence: CSVDRLANTYEQYF. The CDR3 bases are TGCAGCGTTGATCGACTAGCGAACACCTACGAGCAGTACTTC.

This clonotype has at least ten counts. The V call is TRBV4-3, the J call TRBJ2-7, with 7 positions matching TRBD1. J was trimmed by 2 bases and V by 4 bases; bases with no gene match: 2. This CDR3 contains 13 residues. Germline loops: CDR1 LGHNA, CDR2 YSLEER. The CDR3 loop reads CASSRDRTYEQYF. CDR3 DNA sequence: TGCGCCAGCAGCCGGGACAGAACCTACGAGCAGTACTTC.

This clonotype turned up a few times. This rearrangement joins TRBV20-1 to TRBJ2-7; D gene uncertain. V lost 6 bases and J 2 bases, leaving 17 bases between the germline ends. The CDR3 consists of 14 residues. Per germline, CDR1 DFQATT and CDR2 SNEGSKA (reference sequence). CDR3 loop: CSALPLSLTYEQYF. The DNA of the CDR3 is TGCAGTGCCCTTCCCCTGAGTCTGACCTACGAGCAGTACTTC.

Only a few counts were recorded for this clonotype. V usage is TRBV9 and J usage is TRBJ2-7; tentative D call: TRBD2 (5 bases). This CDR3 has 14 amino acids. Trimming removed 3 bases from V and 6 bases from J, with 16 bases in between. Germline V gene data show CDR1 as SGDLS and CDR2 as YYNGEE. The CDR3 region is CASSAEGVPGEQYF. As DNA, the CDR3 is TGTGCCAGCAGCGCCGAGGGTGTCCCGGGCGAGCAGTACTTC.

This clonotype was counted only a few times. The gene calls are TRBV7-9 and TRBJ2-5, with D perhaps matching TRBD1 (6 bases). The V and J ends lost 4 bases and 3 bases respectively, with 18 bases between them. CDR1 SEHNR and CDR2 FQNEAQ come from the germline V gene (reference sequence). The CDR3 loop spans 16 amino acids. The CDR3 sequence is CASSSPGNRDKETQYF. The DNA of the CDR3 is TGTGCCAGCAGCTCGCCGGGGAACCGGGACAAAGAGACCCAGTACTTC.

The CDR3 protein is CASSLEQQETQYF. In nucleotides, the CDR3 is TGTGCCAGCAGCTTAGAACAGCAAGAGACCCAGTACTTC. V is TRBV7-9 and J is TRBJ2-5, with D hard to call. V dropped 1 base and J dropped 2 bases, with 5 bases sitting between them. This CDR3 spans 13 amino acids. Per the germline V gene, CDR1 is SEHNR and CDR2 is FQNEAQ (reference sequence).

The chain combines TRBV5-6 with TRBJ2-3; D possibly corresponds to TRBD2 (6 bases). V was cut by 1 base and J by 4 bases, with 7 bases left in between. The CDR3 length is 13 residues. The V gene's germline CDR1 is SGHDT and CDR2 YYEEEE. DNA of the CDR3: TGTGCCAGCAGCTTGTGGGGGGCAGATACGCAGTATTTT. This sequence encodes CASSLWGADTQYF.